The 13 T cell receptor beta chains listed next were all sequenced from one sample in a study of identifying expanded T cells in peripheral blood. Generated by immunoSEQ multiplex PCR, the TCRdb table keeps only in-frame clones and is missing some. This sample yields 70,000 or so clones, of which roughly 90% are seen a single time; roughly 3% belongs to the top ten. The source material was blood. The receptors stem from a person between 18 and 75 years old in good health.

The V and J genes are TRBV30 and TRBJ1-5, with D possibly TRBD1 on 6 matching bases. CDR1 and CDR2 (germline): GTSNPN, SVGIG (reference sequence). V was trimmed by 4 bases and J by 5 bases, leaving 21 bases between them. CDR3 length: 16 amino acids. CDR3 protein: CAWIGEIRGDYQPQHF. CDR3 in DNA: TGTGCCTGGATTGGCGAGATAAGGGGGGACTATCAGCCCCAGCATTTT.

This clone is a singleton in its sample. This sequence joins TRBV7-9 and TRBJ1-2; 9 bases line up with TRBD1. Trimming removed 3 bases from V and 0 bases from J; junction bases left unmatched: 2. Looked up from germline, CDR1 is SEHNR and CDR2 is FQNEAQ (reference sequence). The CDR3 is made up of 15 amino acids. CDR3 sequence reads: CASSFTGGPNYGYTF. CDR3 nucleotides: TGTGCCAGCAGCTTTACAGGGGGCCCTAACTATGGCTACACCTTC.

The DNA for the CDR3 is TGTGCCAGCAGCTTGAGGGGAGGGGTCGCAGATACGCAGTATTTT. This encodes CASSLRGGVADTQYF. The genes are TRBV5-8 and TRBJ2-3; 7 bases align to TRBD2. CDR3 length: 15 residues. Germline V gene data show CDR1 as SGHTS and CDR2 as YDEGEE. The J segment lost 4 bases and the V segment lost 1 base, leaving 6 bases of the junction unmatched.

V and J are TRBV2 and TRBJ2-1; TRBD2 might be the D (5 bases). The CDR3 covers 19 residues. Germline CDR1 and CDR2: SNHLY and FYNNEI. Between the trimmed V and J ends, which lost 1 base and 4 bases, there was a span of 23 bases. DNA for the CDR3: TGTGCCAGCAGTGAAGAATGGCAAGTGTTAGCGCGGCTTTACAATGAGCAGTTCTTC. Residues: CASSEEWQVLARLYNEQFF.

V usage is TRBV7-2 and J usage is TRBJ2-3; 11 positions match TRBD2. Trimming removed 3 bases from V and 2 bases from J; junction bases left unmatched: 1. The CDR3 totals 15 residues. Germline V CDR1 and CDR2: SGHTA, FQGNSA. The CDR3, as DNA: TGTGCCAGCAGCTTGACTAGCGGGGCCACAGATACGCAGTATTTT. Its translation is CASSLTSGATDTQYF. The full variable domain, completed using reference TRBV7-2 and TRBJ2-3, is GAGVSQSPSNKVTEKGKDVELRCDPISGHTALYWYRQSLGQGLEFLIYFQGNSAPDKSGLPSDRFSAERTGGSVSTLTIQRTQQEDSAVYLCASSLTSGATDTQYFGPGTRLTVL.

This clone was seen a handful of times. The rearrangement links TRBV30 to TRBJ1-1; D call uncertain. Germline V gene sequence: CDR1 GTSNPN, CDR2 SVGIG (reference sequence). The CDR3 consists of 15 residues. The V end lost 2 bases, the J end lost 3 bases, and 16 bases lay between the germline ends. The CDR3 coding sequence is TGTGCCTGGAGTCCTAAGACTACAGCGGACACTGAAGCTTTCTTT. It translates to CAWSPKTTADTEAFF.

This chain connects TRBV28 to TRBJ1-1, with unresolved D. Germline values: CDR1 MDHEN, CDR2 SYDVKM. V lost 5 bases and J 3 bases, leaving 16 bases between the germline ends. This CDR3 spans 15 amino acids. The CDR3 DNA reads as TGTGCCAGCAGTGAGGTGGGCGAGTGGCACACTGAAGCTTTCTTT. Translated, it gives CASSEVGEWHTEAFF.

The chain joins TRBV7-2 to TRBJ2-3; 9 bases agree with TRBD2. The ends lost 5 bases at V and 3 bases at J; junction bases unmatched: 12. The CDR3 loop spans 17 amino acids. The germline gives CDR1 SGHTA, CDR2 FQGNSA. The CDR3 region is CASSRPFELAGTDTQYF. The CDR3 bases are TGTGCCAGCAGCCGACCCTTTGAGCTAGCGGGGACAGATACGCAGTATTTT.

The rearrangement joins TRBV11-3 to TRBJ2-2; D possibly corresponds to TRBD1 (5 bases). Germline V gives CDR1 SGHNT, CDR2 YENEEA. The CDR3 contains 13 residues. V dropped 5 bases and J dropped 4 bases, with 8 bases sitting between them. CDR3 in amino acids: CASSIRVTGELFF. The CDR3 nucleotides read TGTGCCAGCAGCATCAGGGTCACCGGGGAGCTGTTTTTT.

This chain's CDR3 is CASSERGSRVANEQFF. The CDR3 coding sequence is TGTGCCAGCAGTGAAAGGGGATCTAGGGTAGCCAATGAGCAGTTCTTC. The V call is TRBV2, the J call TRBJ2-1, with D possibly being TRBD1 (5 bases). The CDR3 loop spans 16 amino acids. Per the germline V gene, CDR1 is SNHLY and CDR2 is FYNNEI. V was trimmed by 2 bases and J by 6 bases, leaving 17 bases between them. Variable domain in full (rest from reference TRBV2 and TRBJ2-1): EPEVTQTPSHQVTQMGQEVILRCVPISNHLYFYWYRQILGQKVEFLVSFYNNEISEKSEIFDDQFSVERPDGSNFTLKIRSTKLEDSAMYFCASSERGSRVANEQFFGPGTRLTVL.

V gene TRBV7-2 combines with J gene TRBJ2-1; D is ambiguous. Germline lookup yields CDR1 SGHTA and CDR2 FQGNSA. Trimming cost V 6 bases and J 11 bases, with 11 bases left between them. The CDR3 is 11 amino acids. The CDR3 reads CASSPAVKQFF. In nucleotides, the CDR3 is TGTGCCAGCAGTCCCGCTGTTAAGCAGTTCTTC. The whole variable domain, remainder taken from reference TRBV7-2 and TRBJ2-1, is GAGVSQSPSNKVTEKGKDVELRCDPISGHTALYWYRQSLGQGLEFLIYFQGNSAPDKSGLPSDRFSAERTGGSVSTLTIQRTQQEDSAVYLCASSPAVKQFFGPGTRLTVL.

With regard to this clone: Germline is not matched at one junction end, which may reflect a read error. The CDR3, as DNA: TGTGCCAGCAGGGAAGACAGAAACTACGAGCAGTACTTC. It yields the protein CASREDRNYEQYF. The genes are TRBV6-1 and TRBJ2-7, with a possible D match to TRBD1 (5 bases). The V gene's germline CDR1 is MNHNS and CDR2 SASEGT. This CDR3 has 13 amino acids.

Remarks on this clone: Other nucleotide sequences from this sample produce the same CDR3. The chain couples TRBV29-1 to TRBJ1-4; TRBD1 matches at 8 bases. From germline, CDR1 is SQVTM and CDR2 ANQGSEA. The CDR3 extends over 12 amino acids. V shed 7 bases, J shed 5 bases, and the junction held 3 bases outside the gene matches. In DNA form, the CDR3 reads TGCAGCGGCGGGACAGGAAATGAAAAACTGTTTTTT. Protein sequence: CSGGTGNEKLFF.